Sequencing of this T cell receptor beta chain was carried out in a study of identical twins. This clonotype was found many times. In TCRdb, the 5' RACE reads were re-called with MiXCR into one record per CDR3 protein. The data contain 500,000 or so distinct CDR3 sequences, under 25% of them singletons. Per germline, CDR1 SEHNR and CDR2 FQNEAQ (reference sequence). The CDR3 loop spans 11 amino acids. V lost 3 bases and J 6 bases, leaving 2 bases between the germline ends. These data also formed part of another study, on T cells expressing NK-cell markers.

The clonotype comes from a woman aged 18 to 35 in good health. Sequencing was done on a sample of CD4+ T cells sorted from blood. This chain uses TRBV7-9 with TRBJ2-2; D not certain. The CDR3 region is CASSFPGELFF. CDR3 in DNA: TGTGCCAGCAGCTTCCCCGGGGAGCTGTTTTTT.